This T cell receptor beta chain stems from a study of identical twins. The CDR3 has 16 residues. Germline assignment: CDR1 SGDLS and CDR2 YYNGEE. Deletions cut 3 bases from V and 4 bases from J, with 20 bases between. TCRdb reprocessed the 5' RACE reads via MiXCR and lists one record per CDR3 protein. The table includes over 600,000 distinct CDR3 sequences, 21% detected once. These same records also appear under a second study, on T cells expressing NK-cell markers.

The sequenced material came from PBMCs. The chain employs TRBV9 and TRBJ2-7; maybe TRBD1 (8 bases). The TCR comes from a woman under 30 in good health. The CDR3 sequence: CASSESDREGVYEQYF. The DNA of the CDR3 is TGTGCCAGCAGCGAATCGGACAGGGAGGGAGTGTACGAGCAGTACTTC. Variable domain in full (rest from reference TRBV9 and TRBJ2-7): DSGVTQTPKHLITATGQRVTLRCSPRSGDLSVYWYQQSLDQGLQFLIQYYNGEERAKGNILERFSAQQFPDLHSELNLSSLELGDSALYFCASSESDREGVYEQYFGPGTRLTVT.